This TCR beta chain is from a study of blood T cell repertoires in COVID-19. The overall study: Some COVID-19 samples were acute and others convalescent; all came from the United States, Italy and Spain. T cells, B-cell-depleted T cells, or PBMCs provided the cDNA or gDNA that served as material.

Methods used by the authors: Scientists estimated how many nucleated cells there were by amplifying reference gene primers. Profiled with immunoSEQ multiplex PCR; TCRdb holds only in-frame clones, not every one. D and trimming were read from the DNA, whereas the V and J calls and clone size are those reported in that table. Of 250,000 or so clones in the sample, about 86% are singletons; the top ten hold about 8.9%. The germline V gene encodes CDR1 KGHDR and CDR2 SFDVKD. The length of the CDR3 is 15 residues. The J segment lost 4 bases and the V segment lost 4 bases, leaving 4 bases of the junction unmatched.

The rearrangement links TRBV24-1 to TRBJ2-7; 12 bases line up with TRBD1. The source of this sequence is a man older than 75 with acute or convalescent COVID-19. Sequencing used peripheral blood. The CDR3 coding sequence is TGTGCCACCAGTGAGGGGGACAGGGGGCGATACGAGCAGTACTTC. Translated, it gives CATSEGDRGRYEQYF.